This TCR beta chain derives from a study of Ad26.COV2.S vaccination and SARS-CoV-2 variants. Across the whole study: Donor was in the COV1001 Ad26.COV2.S trial arm.

Stated treatment: around 19 received Ad26.COV2.S at low or high dose, single or two shots; about 5 received placebo; per-sample allocation not given. All samples were drawn on day 63, counting from the first vaccine or placebo injection. Assay: immunoSEQ multiplex PCR; the TCRdb copy retains only in-frame clones and omits some. The data hold fewer than 400,000 clones, with about 82% observed a single time. CDR1 and CDR2 (germline): LGHNT, FRNRAP. V was shortened by 8 bases and J by 0 bases, with 12 bases between the two germline ends. There are 14 residues in the CDR3. J is TRBJ2-3 and V is TRBV12-5; tentative D call: TRBD2 (6 bases). The source material was peripheral blood, sampled in a trial of Ad26.COV2.S vaccine versus placebo. The sequence was obtained from a person aged 18-65 years who received the Ad26.COV2.S COVID-19 vaccine or a placebo. CDR3 nucleotides: TGTGCTAGTTCGACTAGGCCTAGCACAGATACGCAGTATTTT. Encoded protein: CASSTRPSTDTQYF.